These T cell receptor beta chains were read from a single sample in a study of beta chain features in type 1 diabetes. Profiling relied on immunoSEQ multiplex PCR, and the TCRdb table lists in-frame clones only, not all of them. The data show 240,000 or so clones, just over 20% seen once. The sequenced sample consisted of naive CD4+ T cells from blood. The receptors come from a woman aged 40 to 49 with type 1 diabetes. Both conserved end residues are trimmed from each CDR3. Not every row has a clone size; where given, it reads once, few, many or a size class.

size	length	V	CDR3
few	13	TRBV30	AWSRDRGRTGELF
.	14	TRBV27	ASRKGQGAGTGELF
.	9	TRBV29-1	SVAQGFGYT
.	13	TRBV7-9	ASSSGTEAPWGYT
.	10	TRBV15	ATSRDLYEQF
few	10	TRBV29-1	SVEEDRGGYT
few	12	TRBV5-4	ASSSYRGSTEAF
.	13	TRBV6-5	ASRSADRAQETQY
few	12	TRBV2	ASSRTGSSYEQY
few	14	TRBV9	ASSVGPQGGSYEQY
few	13	TRBV7-2	ASSSNRGISYEQY
few	14	TRBV28	ASSSPGLAGEDTQY
.	11	TRBV28	ASSFGGRQTQY
.	15	TRBV19	ASSPGTGVLGNQPQH
.	12	TRBV9	ASSVRGSNTEAF
.	12	TRBV9	ASSVEGGGTEQF
few	12	TRBV7-3	ASSFGDRTTEAF
few	13	TRBV11-2	ASSLNRGGNQPQH
.	13	TRBV5-1	ASSLDPGGVYGYT
.	14	TRBV5-4	ASSLRAGVTTYEQY
once	11	TRBV19	ASSIRGADTQY
.	14	TRBV18	ASSRLGTIPGNEQF
few	11	TRBV19	ASRWQDGQPQH
few	16	TRBV4-3	ASSQDGTDRWAKNIQY
.	13	TRBV9	ASSVGTRTYNEQF
few	13	TRBV4-1	ASSQVDRDQETQY